These T cell receptor beta chains were read from a single sample in a study of neoadjuvant nivolumab and ipilimumab in lung cancer. Assay used: immunoSEQ multiplex PCR; TCRdb lists only in-frame clones, some missing. Counted here are roughly 4,000 clones, around nine tenths occurring once; the ten biggest clones make up 3.5% to 6%. This material consisted of adjacent normal lung tissue, taken after neoadjuvant nivolumab, alone or with ipilimumab, at or shortly before surgery. The receptors come from an adult with non-small cell lung cancer. Each CDR3 is given with its conserved first and last residue. The order of the fields is D gene, V gene, clone size, J gene, CDR3 protein, CDR3 DNA. The D gene is left open where the match is weak. A clone size is listed for some rows: how often the clone was seen (once, few, many), or a class if it is expanded.

d_call: NA; v_call: TRBV4-2; clone_size: NA; j_call: TRBJ1-2; cdr3_aa: CASSQDPSYGYTF; cdr3_nt: TGTGCCAGCAGCCAAGATCCGAGCTATGGCTACACCTTC
d_call: TRBD1; v_call: TRBV5-4; clone_size: NA; j_call: TRBJ2-7; cdr3_aa: CASSLKQGNREQYF; cdr3_nt: TGTGCCAGCAGCTTGAAACAGGGGAACCGCGAGCAGTACTTC
d_call: NA; v_call: TRBV10-2; clone_size: NA; j_call: TRBJ1-4; cdr3_aa: CASSGGTSLNEKLFF; cdr3_nt: TGCGCCAGCAGCGGGGGGACTTCACTTAATGAAAAACTGTTTTTT
d_call: NA; v_call: TRBV28; clone_size: NA; j_call: TRBJ1-1; cdr3_aa: CASRPTGMPEAFF; cdr3_nt: TGTGCCAGCAGGCCTACAGGGATGCCTGAAGCTTTCTTT
d_call: TRBD2; v_call: TRBV5-1; clone_size: NA; j_call: TRBJ2-5; cdr3_aa: CASSPNRGLAGQETQYF; cdr3_nt: TGCGCCAGCAGCCCCAACCGCGGACTAGCGGGACAAGAGACCCAGTACTTC
d_call: NA; v_call: TRBV5-1; clone_size: NA; j_call: TRBJ1-2; cdr3_aa: CASSFGEPISMGYTF; cdr3_nt: TGCGCCAGCAGCTTCGGGGAACCTATTTCCATGGGCTACACCTTC
d_call: NA; v_call: TRBV19; clone_size: NA; j_call: TRBJ2-1; cdr3_aa: CASSTGPEQFF; cdr3_nt: TGTGCCAGTAGCACAGGGCCGGAGCAGTTCTTC
d_call: TRBD2; v_call: TRBV9; clone_size: few; j_call: TRBJ2-5; cdr3_aa: CASSLGLAGGAAYQETQYF; cdr3_nt: TGTGCCAGCAGCTTGGGACTAGCGGGGGGGGCAGCGTACCAAGAGACCCAGTACTTC
d_call: NA; v_call: TRBV7-8; clone_size: NA; j_call: TRBJ1-2; cdr3_aa: CASSSNGDGYTF; cdr3_nt: TGTGCCAGCAGCAGCAACGGGGATGGCTACACCTTC
d_call: NA; v_call: TRBV5-5; clone_size: NA; j_call: TRBJ2-1; cdr3_aa: CASREWGAVEQFF; cdr3_nt: TGTGCCAGCCGTGAGTGGGGGGCGGTTGAGCAGTTCTTC
d_call: NA; v_call: TRBV6-1; clone_size: NA; j_call: TRBJ2-7; cdr3_aa: CASSERGREQYF; cdr3_nt: TGTGCCAGCAGTGAAAGAGGGCGCGAGCAGTACTTC
d_call: TRBD1; v_call: TRBV28; clone_size: NA; j_call: TRBJ2-2; cdr3_aa: CASSRTGFGELFF; cdr3_nt: TGTGCCAGCAGCCGGACAGGGTTCGGGGAGCTGTTTTTT
d_call: NA; v_call: TRBV29-1; clone_size: NA; j_call: TRBJ1-1; cdr3_aa: CSARPLNTEAFF; cdr3_nt: TGCAGCGCCCGACCGTTGAACACTGAAGCTTTCTTT
d_call: NA; v_call: TRBV2; clone_size: few; j_call: TRBJ1-5; cdr3_aa: CASSEGGRQPQHF; cdr3_nt: TGTGCCAGCAGTGAAGGGGGTCGGCAGCCCCAGCATTTT
d_call: TRBD2; v_call: TRBV16; clone_size: NA; j_call: TRBJ2-3; cdr3_aa: CASSQGNSGTSDTDTQYF; cdr3_nt: TGTGCCAGCAGCCAAGGAAACTCTGGGACTAGCGACACAGATACGCAGTATTTT
d_call: NA; v_call: TRBV27; clone_size: once; j_call: TRBJ1-2; cdr3_aa: CASSLTQTEWSGYTF; cdr3_nt: TGTGCCAGCAGTTTGACCCAGACGGAGTGGAGCGGCTACACCTTC
d_call: NA; v_call: TRBV5-4; clone_size: NA; j_call: TRBJ2-2; cdr3_aa: CASSSSVGNTGELFF; cdr3_nt: TGTGCCAGCAGCTCCTCGGTGGGGAACACCGGGGAGCTGTTTTTT
d_call: TRBD2; v_call: TRBV5-1; clone_size: NA; j_call: TRBJ2-5; cdr3_aa: CASSLGSGRLEETQYF; cdr3_nt: TGCGCCAGCAGCTTAGGAAGCGGGAGATTGGAAGAGACCCAGTACTTC